Following are 6 T cell receptor beta chains from one sample sequenced in a study of control samples from healthy donors and cancer patients. Libraries were prepared by immunoSEQ multiplex PCR; TCRdb keeps only in-frame clonotypes and omits some of them. The sample holds around 94,000 clones, around 83% seen once. Sequencing was performed on blood. All receptors derive from a woman aged 50 to 65 in good health.

The CDR3 region is CASSYRRTGGAQPQHF. CDR3 sequence (DNA): TGTGCCAGCAGTTACCGAAGGACAGGGGGGGCTCAGCCCCAGCATTTT. The V and J genes are TRBV6-6 and TRBJ1-5; 10 positions match TRBD1. There are 16 residues in the CDR3. Germline CDR1 is MNHNY and CDR2 is SVGAGI (reference sequence). The J segment lost 6 bases and the V segment lost 2 bases, leaving 7 bases of the junction unmatched.

The V call is TRBV12-3 or TRBV12-4, the J call TRBJ1-2; D is undetermined. The germline V and J ends were trimmed by 1 base and 2 bases, with 5 bases remaining between them. The CDR3 contains 13 residues. The CDR3 DNA follows: TGTGCCAGCAGTTTAGGGATAAACTATGGCTACACCTTC. Translated, it gives CASSLGINYGYTF.

The chain has TRBV19 and TRBJ1-2; 9 bases fit TRBD1. CDR1 and CDR2 from the germline V gene are LNHDA and SQIVND (reference sequence). This CDR3 contains 16 residues. V dropped 6 bases and J dropped 0; count of bases not matched to a gene: 8. CDR3 DNA sequence: TGTGCCAGTAGCCTCCCGGGACAGGGACCTAACTATGGCTACACCTTC. Its protein product is CASSLPGQGPNYGYTF.

The J gene is TRBJ1-1, the V gene TRBV6-2 or TRBV6-3, with D maybe TRBD1 (6 bases). The CDR3 is 16 amino acids. Germline loops: CDR1 MNHEY, CDR2 SVGEGT. With 1 base removed from V and 4 bases from J, the gap between germline ends came to 16 bases. CDR3 sequence: CASSYFTYRAGTEAFF. The CDR3 nucleotides read TGTGCCAGCAGTTACTTTACTTACAGGGCTGGCACTGAAGCTTTCTTT.

Comment on this clone: The sample carries other DNA sequences with the same CDR3. This chain connects TRBV7-2 to TRBJ2-5, with D hard to call. Germline V gene data show CDR1 as SGHTA and CDR2 as FQGNSA. The V gene lost 5 bases and the J gene lost 5 bases, with 6 bases spanning the gap. The CDR3 is made up of 11 amino acids. The CDR3 coding sequence is TGTGCCAGCAGCCCCGGGGAGACCCAGTACTTC. Protein sequence: CASSPGETQYF.

The chain carries TRBV7-2 and TRBJ1-4, with unresolved D. CDR3 length: 14 residues. V was shortened by 1 base and J by 7 bases, with 10 bases between the two germline ends. From germline, CDR1 is SGHTA and CDR2 FQGNSA. The CDR3 spells CASSLGRTPEKLFF. CDR3 DNA sequence: TGTGCCAGCAGCTTAGGACGGACCCCTGAAAAACTGTTTTTT.